The 20 T cell receptor beta chains reported below all come from one sample, sequenced in a study of cytomegalovirus exposure and HLA in healthy donors. Vbeta (60) and Jbeta (13) primers were used in the PCR. The method was immunoSEQ multiplex PCR; TCRdb's version includes in-frame clones alone and lacks a portion of them. The table lists 99,000 or so clones, roughly 15% of them singletons. Sequencing was carried out using PBMCs. The receptors derive from a female donor in good health and CMV-seronegative.

The CDR3 DNA is TGTGCCAGCAGCTTAGGGGGAGTTCCCTCCTATAATTCACCCCTCCACTTT. Translating it yields CASSLGGVPSYNSPLHF. The rearrangement links TRBV13 to TRBJ1-6; D not resolved. The CDR3 loop spans 17 amino acids. Germline loops: CDR1 PRHDT, CDR2 FYEKMQ (reference sequence). Trimming took 0 bases from V and 0 from J, leaving 9 bases between them.

The rearrangement links TRBV19 to TRBJ2-1; D not certain. V lost 5 bases, J lost 7 bases, and 15 bases lay in between. The CDR3 is made up of 14 amino acids. CDR1 is LNHDA, CDR2 SQIVND, per germline (reference sequence). DNA for the CDR3: TGTGCCAGTAGTTTGCCTCCTCGGTCGAATGAGCAGTTCTTC. This sequence encodes CASSLPPRSNEQFF.

This clone came up a few times. CDR3 sequence: CASSSRAAGADTGELFF. The CDR3 coding sequence is TGCGCCAGCAGCTCACGGGCTGCGGGAGCGGACACCGGGGAGCTGTTTTTT. The chain joins TRBV5-1 to TRBJ2-2; 7 bases are a match to TRBD2. The ends lost 3 bases at V and 3 bases at J; junction bases unmatched: 11. Germline lookup yields CDR1 SGHRS and CDR2 YFSETQ. This CDR3 is 17 amino acids long.

This clone was detected a few times. The chain carries TRBV5-1 and TRBJ2-5; 7 bases are a match to TRBD1. Germline lookup yields CDR1 SGHRS and CDR2 YFSETQ. With 4 bases clipped from V and 0 bases from J, the junction kept 3 bases outside the gene matches. The CDR3 sequence is 14 residues long. The CDR3 loop is CASSIGQDQETQYF. The DNA for the CDR3 is TGCGCCAGCAGCATCGGACAGGACCAAGAGACCCAGTACTTC.

The V call is TRBV27, the J call TRBJ1-1, with a tentative D call TRBD1 (6 bases). Trimming took 2 bases from V and 0 from J, leaving 13 bases between them. The CDR3 extends over 16 amino acids. Germline-derived CDR1 and CDR2 are MNHEY and SMNVEV (reference sequence). The DNA of the CDR3 is TGTGCCAGCAGTTTACGGCAGGGGAGTATGAACACTGAAGCTTTCTTT. As protein: CASSLRQGSMNTEAFF.

In its sample, this clone was seen a few times. The chain employs TRBV29-1 and TRBJ2-3, with D possibly matching TRBD2 (6 bases). Germline assignment: CDR1 SQVTM and CDR2 ANQGSEA. CDR3 length: 16 residues. V gave up 4 bases and J gave up 2 bases, with 19 bases separating them. The CDR3 sequence is CSVASYSGGVTDTQYF. The CDR3 DNA sequence: TGCAGCGTTGCCTCTTATAGCGGAGGGGTCACAGATACGCAGTATTTT.

The V call is TRBV6-1, the J call TRBJ1-6; 8 nucleotides line up with TRBD1. Germline assignment: CDR1 MNHNS and CDR2 SASEGT. V was pared by 1 base and J by 3 bases, with 8 bases of the junction left unmatched. The length of the CDR3 is 18 residues. CDR3 residues: CASSEGQGSFFYNSPLHF. Here the CDR3 DNA reads TGTGCCAGCAGTGAAGGACAGGGGTCCTTTTTCTATAATTCACCCCTCCACTTT.

The chain joins TRBV30 to TRBJ2-7, with D hard to call. The CDR3 has 13 residues. V lost 0 bases to trimming and J lost 9 bases, with 15 bases between them. CDR1 and CDR2 from the germline V gene are GTSNPN and SVGIG (reference sequence). CDR3 DNA: TGTGCCTGGAGTGTGCCAGCTCGAGGTTCGCAGTACTTC. Translation: CAWSVPARGSQYF.

In the case of this clone: The same CDR3 is also encoded by other DNA sequences in this sample. The chain carries TRBV30 and TRBJ2-1; D is possibly TRBD2 (5 bases). The germline CDR1 and CDR2 sequences are GTSNPN and SVGIG (reference sequence). The V end was cut by 2 bases, the J end by 11 bases, with 13 bases between. The CDR3 spans 12 residues. The CDR3 DNA reads TGTGCCTGGAGTCCAACGGACTCCAAGCAGTTCTTC. As protein: CAWSPTDSKQFF.

J is TRBJ1-5 and V is TRBV30; D is ambiguous. V shed 1 base and J shed 8 bases, with 9 bases lying between them. The CDR3 spans 12 residues. Germline CDR1 GTSNPN, CDR2 SVGIG (reference sequence). CDR3 loop: CAWSGGREPQHF. As DNA, the CDR3 is TGTGCCTGGAGTGGAGGAAGAGAGCCCCAGCATTTT.

This clone was detected only a few times. The chain employs TRBV4-3 and TRBJ1-1, with D possibly being TRBD1 (6 bases). Germline CDR1 and CDR2: LGHNA and YSLEER. V lost 1 base and J lost 5, with 17 bases in between. The CDR3 totals 16 residues. DNA for the CDR3: TGCGCCAGCAGCCAAGGGGGTCGACAGGTAAAGACTGAAGCTTTCTTT. Its protein is CASSQGGRQVKTEAFF.

This clone was recorded a few times. The chain uses TRBV5-4 and TRBJ1-6, with a weak D call TRBD1 (5 bases). The CDR3 covers 14 residues. Germline lookup yields CDR1 SGHNT and CDR2 YYREEE (reference sequence). V was trimmed by 0 bases and J by 8 bases, leaving 9 bases between them. The CDR3 region has the DNA TGTGCCAGCAGCTTGGGGCAGGGCGATTCACCCCTCCACTTT. This codes for CASSLGQGDSPLHF.

The V and J genes are TRBV6-1 and TRBJ2-6; D gene uncertain. The CDR3 runs to 17 residues. Germline loops: CDR1 MNHNS, CDR2 SASEGT. V was trimmed by 4 bases and J by 0 bases, leaving 13 bases between them. In DNA form, the CDR3 reads TGTGCCAGCAGTGTACTCCCTCCGGGCTCTGGGGCCAACGTCCTGACTTTC. Translated: CASSVLPPGSGANVLTF.

This clone has just a few counts. The chain joins TRBV10-3 to TRBJ2-5; tentatively, D is TRBD2 (7 bases). Germline V CDR1 and CDR2: ENHRY, SYGVKD. Deletions cut 8 bases from V and 3 bases from J, with 19 bases between. The length of the CDR3 is 15 residues. DNA for the CDR3: TGTGCCATCTCTGGAAGGGGAGGGGGGGAAGAGACCCAGTACTTC. Its translation is CAISGRGGGEETQYF.

The chain employs TRBV4-3 and TRBJ2-7; no clear D gene. CDR3 length equals 14 residues. Germline CDR1 is LGHNA and CDR2 is YSLEER. Trimming shortened V by 0 bases and J by 2 bases, and 8 bases separated the two germline ends. The CDR3 reads CASSQDAGPYEQYF. The DNA for the CDR3 is TGCGCCAGCAGCCAAGACGCAGGCCCCTACGAGCAGTACTTC.

The sample holds a few counts of this clone. V and J are TRBV9 and TRBJ1-5; TRBD1 aligns across 10 bases. There are 15 residues in the CDR3. Germline CDR1 and CDR2: SGDLS and YYNGEE. The V segment lost 0 bases and the J segment 5 bases; nucleotides outside the gene matches: 2. As DNA, the CDR3 is TGTGCCAGCAGCGTAGCCGGGACAGGGGATCAGCCCCAGCATTTT. Amino acid sequence: CASSVAGTGDQPQHF.

The rearrangement uses TRBV19 and TRBJ2-1; possible D gene TRBD2, 5 bases. Germline loops: CDR1 LNHDA, CDR2 SQIVND (reference sequence). The CDR3 covers 18 residues. V lost 5 bases to trimming and J lost 2 bases, with 22 bases between them. CDR3 nucleotides: TGTGCCAGTAGTCCCCAACCCCCTCTACCGGGGACCTACAATGAGCAGTTCTTC. The encoded protein is CASSPQPPLPGTYNEQFF.

This clone was counted between two and nine times. The V call is TRBV27, the J call TRBJ1-2; TRBD1 aligns across 9 bases. With V trimmed by 6 bases and J by 1 base, 12 bases remained unmatched. CDR3 length: 17 amino acids. Germline V gene sequence: CDR1 MNHEY, CDR2 SMNVEV (reference sequence). The CDR3 sequence: CASRSNLGDRVNYGYTF. The CDR3 DNA follows: TGTGCCAGCAGAAGTAATTTAGGGGACAGGGTTAACTATGGCTACACCTTC.

The chain is built from TRBV11-2 and TRBJ2-3, with D unclear. Germline V lookup: CDR1 SGHAT, CDR2 FQNNGV. The CDR3 runs 14 residues. With 3 bases removed from V and 3 bases from J, the gap between germline ends came to 10 bases. Written as DNA, the CDR3 is TGTGCCAGCAGCTTGTTTCTTTTGACAGATACGCAGTATTTT. This sequence encodes CASSLFLLTDTQYF. Looking up the rest from reference TRBV11-2 and TRBJ2-3 gives the full variable domain: EAGVAQSPRYKIIEKRQSVAFWCNPISGHATLYWYQQILGQGPKLLIQFQNNGVVDDSQLPKDRFSAERLKGVDSTLKIQPAKLEDSAVYLCASSLFLLTDTQYFGPGTRLTVL.

V gene TRBV4-3 combines with J gene TRBJ1-2, with D tentatively TRBD1 (6 bases). Germline values: CDR1 LGHNA, CDR2 YSLEER. The CDR3 is 16 residues long. With 4 bases removed from V and 1 base from J, the gap between germline ends came to 16 bases. The chain's CDR3 is CASSLDRGPINYGYTF. The DNA of the CDR3 is TGCGCCAGCAGCCTGGACAGAGGACCCATTAACTATGGCTACACCTTC.